These 5 T cell receptor beta chains share one sample of origin, sequenced in a study of T cells in Graves' hyperthyroidism and ophthalmopathy. What was amplified from RNA transcripts were TCR beta CDR3 regions. The study used the HTBI primer set for a first-round RT-PCR of the TCR CDR3. TCRdb analysed the multiplex PCR reads with MiXCR anew, one entry per CDR3 protein. The sample has about 640,000 distinct CDR3 sequences; roughly 20% are singletons. Sequencing was performed on blood. The receptors here all came from a man aged 30-40 years with Graves' ophthalmopathy.

This clonotype was seen ten or more times. The chain carries TRBV2 and TRBJ2-7, with D perhaps matching TRBD2 (6 bases). Germline loops: CDR1 SNHLY, CDR2 FYNNEI. The CDR3 has 15 residues. The V gene lost 5 bases and the J gene lost 0 bases, with 14 bases spanning the gap. The CDR3 sequence: CASSPSGTLSYEQYF. The CDR3 DNA reads as TGTGCCAGCAGTCCGTCCGGGACTCTCTCCTACGAGCAGTACTTC.

V and J are TRBV19 and TRBJ2-1; D gene uncertain. The CDR3 is made up of 15 amino acids. Trimming shortened V by 3 bases and J by 4 bases, and 13 bases separated the two germline ends. CDR1 is LNHDA and CDR2 is SQIVND in the germline V gene (reference sequence). CDR3 bases: TGTGCCAGTAGTATTTCCAGGAGCCCTTACAATGAGCAGTTCTTC. Translated: CASSISRSPYNEQFF.

This clonotype was seen only a few times. The chain recombines TRBV2 with TRBJ1-3, with D possibly matching TRBD1 (6 bases). The germline gives CDR1 SNHLY, CDR2 FYNNEI. This CDR3 spans 15 amino acids. Trimming removed 8 bases at V and 2 bases at J, with 16 bases between. As DNA, the CDR3 is TGTGCCAGCGGTATCAGGGGAGGGACTGGAAACACCATATATTTT. It specifies CASGIRGGTGNTIYF.

V usage is TRBV24-1 and J usage is TRBJ2-5; 10 bases line up with TRBD2. V lost 1 base to trimming and J lost 5 bases; unmatched junction nucleotides: 15. The CDR3 sequence is 19 residues long. Per the germline V gene, CDR1 is KGHDR and CDR2 is SFDVKD. The DNA for the CDR3 is TGTGCCACCAGTGATTTTGAGGCTAGCGGGGGTAAAGACAGGGAGACCCAGTACTTC. Protein sequence: CATSDFEASGGKDRETQYF.

Note on this clonotype: Possible read error: a much larger clone is one base away. This rearrangement joins TRBV7-9 to TRBJ2-1; 14 bases line up with TRBD2. Germline loops: CDR1 SEHNR, CDR2 FQNEAQ (reference sequence). This CDR3 region has 16 residues. CDR3 sequence reads: CANSLGTSGSGNEQFF. The CDR3, as DNA: TGTGCCAACAGCCTCGGGACTAGCGGGAGTGGCAATGAGCAGTTCTTC.